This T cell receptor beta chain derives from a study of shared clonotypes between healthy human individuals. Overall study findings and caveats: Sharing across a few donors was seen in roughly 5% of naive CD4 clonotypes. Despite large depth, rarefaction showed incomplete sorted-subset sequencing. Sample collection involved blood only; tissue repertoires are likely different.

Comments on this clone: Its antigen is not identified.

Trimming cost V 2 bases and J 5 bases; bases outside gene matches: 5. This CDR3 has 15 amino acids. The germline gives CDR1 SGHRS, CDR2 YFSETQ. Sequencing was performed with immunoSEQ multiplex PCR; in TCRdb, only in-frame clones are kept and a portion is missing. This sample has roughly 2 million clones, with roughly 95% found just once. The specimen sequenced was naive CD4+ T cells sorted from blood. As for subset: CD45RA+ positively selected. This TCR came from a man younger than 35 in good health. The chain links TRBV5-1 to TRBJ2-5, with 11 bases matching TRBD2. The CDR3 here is CASSFTSGGGETQYF. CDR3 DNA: TGCGCCAGCAGCTTCACTAGCGGGGGCGGGGAGACCCAGTACTTC.